The sequence of this T cell receptor beta chain was determined in a study of T cell repertoires in cytomegalovirus infection. Note on this clonotype: Its specificity is not known.

TCRdb reprocessed the reads via MiXCR and lists one record per CDR3 protein. Here the sample spans fewer than 1,000,000 distinct CDR3 sequences, roughly 30% being singletons. The CDR3 runs 14 residues. V gave up 4 bases and J gave up 2 bases, with 11 bases separating them. CDR1 is LNHDA, CDR2 SQIVND, per germline (reference sequence). The source was cultured CD8+ T cells from PBMCs, collected from culture after CMV antigen stimulation. The clonotype was recovered from a human donor in good health (CMV status not recorded). Some clones in this sample may be carry-over from other donors' samples. This chain links TRBV19 with TRBJ1-2; tentatively, D is TRBD1 (6 bases). CDR3 protein: CASSNTGTNYGYTF. The CDR3, as DNA: TGTGCCAGTAGTAATACAGGGACCAACTATGGCTACACCTTC.